This TCR beta chain was recovered during a study of blood T cell repertoires in COVID-19. Study-wide background: Samples came from the United States, Italy and Spain, spanning acute and convalescent COVID-19. PBMCs, B-cell-depleted T cells, or T cells were the source of the cDNA or gDNA that made up the material.

Per the original methods: Amplifying reference gene primers gave estimates of nucleated cell counts. The data were produced by immunoSEQ multiplex PCR, yet TCRdb's version contains in-frame clones alone and is incomplete. V and J calls and clone size are given by that table; D and trimming were obtained from the DNA. This table holds approximately 250,000 clones, approximately 80% found once. The CDR3 spans 16 residues. The germline V gene encodes CDR1 SEHNR and CDR2 FQNEAQ (reference sequence). V was clipped by 5 bases and J by 8 bases; unmatched bases: 12. V usage is TRBV7-9 and J usage is TRBJ1-4; 9 bases agree with TRBD1. Sequenced material: peripheral blood. The source of this sequence is a human donor in a cohort sampled during active COVID-19. This CDR3 reads CASSPPAGTGWEKLFF. The CDR3 nucleotides read TGTGCCAGCAGCCCTCCGGCCGGGACAGGGTGGGAAAAACTGTTTTTT.